This TCR beta chain emerged from a study of T cell responses to AZD1222 COVID-19 vaccine. CDR1 is LNHNV, CDR2 YYDKDF, per germline (reference sequence). The CDR3 contains 16 residues. V was pared by 1 base and J by 4 bases, with 6 bases of the junction left unmatched. The table came from immunoSEQ multiplex PCR; TCRdb's copy has only in-frame clones and leaves some out. Of some 100,000 clones in the sample, approximately 87% were seen once. Worth noting for this clone: Its antigen is unknown.

Study results and limitations: Donor demographics were predominantly white British with a female majority; clonal diversity may be underestimated. The repertoires were collected only after the peak T cell response. Recipients of two AZD1222 doses showed rising Spike-specific TCR breadth and depth. Within unmutated variant regions lay the reported targets of nearly half of spike-specific TCRs.

The chain employs TRBV15 and TRBJ2-2, with 7 nucleotides matching TRBD1. The sample in question was peripheral blood, obtained on day 0 of MenACWY control vaccination. This clonotype was obtained from an adult in good health. In nucleotides, the CDR3 is TGTGCCACCAGCAGAGTCGAGGGGGCGGTCACCGGGGAGCTGTTTTTT. Amino acid sequence: CATSRVEGAVTGELFF.